The source of this T cell receptor (beta chain) is a study of PD-1 blockade in classical Hodgkin lymphoma. Sequencing used immunoSEQ multiplex PCR; TCRdb keeps in-frame clones, though not all of them. The profile shows over 85,000 clones, just over 90% of them singletons. Time point denoted: cycle 4 day 1 (C4D1), after 6 weeks of nivolumab. All patients relapsed after autologous stem cell transplantation, and brentuximab vedotin exposure varied. CDR3 length: 11 residues. V lost 5 bases and J 7 bases, leaving 5 bases between the germline ends. Per germline, CDR1 SGHVS and CDR2 FNYEAQ. Only one count was recorded for this clone.

This sample comprised peripheral blood mononuclear cells (PBMCs), obtained before the fourth cycle of nivolumab. The chain has TRBV7-6 and TRBJ2-2, with D unresolved. The source of this sequence is a human donor with classical Hodgkin lymphoma. CDR3: CASSGHGELFF. The CDR3 DNA sequence: TGTGCCAGCAGCGGCCACGGGGAGCTGTTTTTT.